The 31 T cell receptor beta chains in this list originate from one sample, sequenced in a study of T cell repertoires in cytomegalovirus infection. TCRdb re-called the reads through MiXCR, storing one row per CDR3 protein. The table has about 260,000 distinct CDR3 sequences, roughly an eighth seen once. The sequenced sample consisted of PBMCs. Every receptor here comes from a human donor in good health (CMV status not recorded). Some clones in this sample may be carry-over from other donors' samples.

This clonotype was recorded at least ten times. The CDR3 loop is CASRGYAETQYF. CDR3 coding DNA: TGTGCCAGCAGAGGGTATGCGGAGACCCAGTACTTC. The J gene is TRBJ2-5, the V gene TRBV2, with D hard to call. V was pared by 6 bases and J by 5 bases, with 10 bases between. Germline lookup yields CDR1 SNHLY and CDR2 FYNNEI. This CDR3 contains 12 residues.

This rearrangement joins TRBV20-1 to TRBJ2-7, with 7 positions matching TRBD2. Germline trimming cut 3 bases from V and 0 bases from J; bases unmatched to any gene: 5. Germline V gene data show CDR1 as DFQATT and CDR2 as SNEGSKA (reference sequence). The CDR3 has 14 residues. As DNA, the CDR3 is TGCAGTGCTAGTAGGCCTAGCGGCTCCTACGAGCAGTACTTC. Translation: CSASRPSGSYEQYF.

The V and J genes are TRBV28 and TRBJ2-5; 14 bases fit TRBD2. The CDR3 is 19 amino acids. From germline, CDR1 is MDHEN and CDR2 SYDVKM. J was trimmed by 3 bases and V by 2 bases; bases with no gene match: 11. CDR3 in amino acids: CASSLTIGKTSGREETQYF. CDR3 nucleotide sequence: TGTGCCAGCAGTTTAACGATTGGGAAGACTAGCGGGAGGGAAGAGACCCAGTACTTC.

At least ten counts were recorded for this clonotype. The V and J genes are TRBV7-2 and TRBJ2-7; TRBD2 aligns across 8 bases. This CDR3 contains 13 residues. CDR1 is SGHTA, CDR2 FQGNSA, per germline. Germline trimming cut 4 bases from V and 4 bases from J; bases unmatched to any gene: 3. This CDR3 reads CASSSGTSYEQYF. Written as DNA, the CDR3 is TGTGCCAGCAGCTCCGGGACTAGTTACGAGCAGTACTTC. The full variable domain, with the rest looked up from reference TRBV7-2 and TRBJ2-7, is GAGVSQSPSNKVTEKGKDVELRCDPISGHTALYWYRQSLGQGLEFLIYFQGNSAPDKSGLPSDRFSAERTGGSVSTLTIQRTQQEDSAVYLCASSSGTSYEQYFGPGTRLTVT.

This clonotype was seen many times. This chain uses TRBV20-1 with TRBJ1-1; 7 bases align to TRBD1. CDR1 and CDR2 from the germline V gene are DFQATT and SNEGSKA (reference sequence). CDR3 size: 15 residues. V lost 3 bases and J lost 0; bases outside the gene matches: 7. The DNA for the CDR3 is TGCAGTGCTAGTGACTACGGGACAGTGAACACTGAAGCTTTCTTT. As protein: CSASDYGTVNTEAFF.

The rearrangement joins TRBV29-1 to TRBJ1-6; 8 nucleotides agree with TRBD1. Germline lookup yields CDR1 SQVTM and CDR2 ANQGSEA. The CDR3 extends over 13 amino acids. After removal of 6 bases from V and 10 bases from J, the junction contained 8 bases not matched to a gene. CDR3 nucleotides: TGCAGCGTCTCCGAGACAGGGGCCTCACCCCTCCACTTT. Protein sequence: CSVSETGASPLHF.

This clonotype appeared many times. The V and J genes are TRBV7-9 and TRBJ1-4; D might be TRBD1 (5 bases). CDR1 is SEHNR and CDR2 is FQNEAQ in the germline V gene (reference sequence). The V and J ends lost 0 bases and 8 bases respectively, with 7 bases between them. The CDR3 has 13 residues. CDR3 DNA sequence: TGTGCCAGCAGCTTAGCTGGGGCGGAAAAACTGTTTTTT. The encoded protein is CASSLAGAEKLFF.

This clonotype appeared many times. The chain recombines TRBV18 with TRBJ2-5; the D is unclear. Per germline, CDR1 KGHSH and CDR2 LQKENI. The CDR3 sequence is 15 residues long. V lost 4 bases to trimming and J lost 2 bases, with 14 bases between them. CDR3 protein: CASSRITLGQETQYF. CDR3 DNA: TGTGCCAGCTCACGGATAACGCTAGGTCAAGAGACCCAGTACTTC.

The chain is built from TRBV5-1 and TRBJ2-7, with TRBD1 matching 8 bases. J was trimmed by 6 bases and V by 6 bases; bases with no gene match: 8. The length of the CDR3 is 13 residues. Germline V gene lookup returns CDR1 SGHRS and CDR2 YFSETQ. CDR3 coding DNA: TGCGCCAGCAAGACAGGGGATCTCTTCGAGCAGTACTTC. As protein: CASKTGDLFEQYF.

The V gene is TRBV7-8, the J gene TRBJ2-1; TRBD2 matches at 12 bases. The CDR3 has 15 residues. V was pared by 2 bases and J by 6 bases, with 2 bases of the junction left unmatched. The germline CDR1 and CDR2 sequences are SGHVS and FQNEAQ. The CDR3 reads CASSLRGLAGNEQFF. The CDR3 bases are TGTGCCAGCAGCTTACGGGGACTAGCGGGCAATGAGCAGTTCTTC.

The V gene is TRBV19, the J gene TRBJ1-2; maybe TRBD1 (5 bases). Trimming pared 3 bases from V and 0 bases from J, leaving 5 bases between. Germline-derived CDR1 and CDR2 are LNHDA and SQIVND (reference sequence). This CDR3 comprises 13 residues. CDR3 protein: CASSMTANYGYTF. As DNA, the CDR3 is TGTGCCAGTAGTATGACAGCTAACTATGGCTACACCTTC.

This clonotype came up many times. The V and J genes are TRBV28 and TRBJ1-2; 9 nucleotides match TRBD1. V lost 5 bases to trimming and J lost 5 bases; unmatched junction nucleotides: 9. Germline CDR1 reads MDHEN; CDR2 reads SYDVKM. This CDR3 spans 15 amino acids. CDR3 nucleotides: TGTGCCAGCAGTACGCCGGGACAGGGAATTTATGGCTACACCTTC. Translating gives CASSTPGQGIYGYTF.

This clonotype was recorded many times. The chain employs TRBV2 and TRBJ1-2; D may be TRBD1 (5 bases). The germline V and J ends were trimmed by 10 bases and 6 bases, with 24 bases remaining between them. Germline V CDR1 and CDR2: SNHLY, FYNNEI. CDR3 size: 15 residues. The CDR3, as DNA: TGTGCCACAGAAGGGGTGCACCGCTCGGCCGATGGCTACACCTTC. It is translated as CATEGVHRSADGYTF. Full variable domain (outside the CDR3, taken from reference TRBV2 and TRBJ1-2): EPEVTQTPSHQVTQMGQEVILRCVPISNHLYFYWYRQILGQKVEFLVSFYNNEISEKSEIFDDQFSVERPDGSNFTLKIRSTKLEDSAMYFCATEGVHRSADGYTFGSGTRLTVV.

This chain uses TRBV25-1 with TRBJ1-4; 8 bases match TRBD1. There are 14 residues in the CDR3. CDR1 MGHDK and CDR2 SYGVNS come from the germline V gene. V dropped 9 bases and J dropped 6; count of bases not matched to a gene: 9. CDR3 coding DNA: TGTGCCAGTCAGCTCGCAGGGGGCTATGAAAAACTGTTTTTT. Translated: CASQLAGGYEKLFF.

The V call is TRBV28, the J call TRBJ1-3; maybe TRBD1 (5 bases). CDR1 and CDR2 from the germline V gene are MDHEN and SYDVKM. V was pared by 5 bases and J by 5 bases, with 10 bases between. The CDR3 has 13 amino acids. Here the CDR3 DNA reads TGTGCCAGCAGTCCCGGGACTCGAAACACCATATATTTT. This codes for CASSPGTRNTIYF.

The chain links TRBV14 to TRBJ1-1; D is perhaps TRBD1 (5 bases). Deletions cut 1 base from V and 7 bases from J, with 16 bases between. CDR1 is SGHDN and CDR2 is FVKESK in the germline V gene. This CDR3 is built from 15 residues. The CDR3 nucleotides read TGTGCCAGCAGCCAAGTGTTTCTGACAGCCGATGAAGCTTTCTTT. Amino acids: CASSQVFLTADEAFF. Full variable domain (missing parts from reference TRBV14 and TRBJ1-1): EAGVTQFPSHSVIEKGQTVTLRCDPISGHDNLYWYRRVMGKEIKFLLHFVKESKQDESGMPNNRFLAERTGGTYSTLKVQPAELEDSGVYFCASSQVFLTADEAFFGQGTRLTVV.

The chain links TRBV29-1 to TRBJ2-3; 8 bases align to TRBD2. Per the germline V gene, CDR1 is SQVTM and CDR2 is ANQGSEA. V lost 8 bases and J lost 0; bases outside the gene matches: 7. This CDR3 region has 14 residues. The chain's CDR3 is CSLLAGGSTDTQYF. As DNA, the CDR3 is TGCAGCCTTCTGGCGGGAGGTAGCACAGATACGCAGTATTTT.

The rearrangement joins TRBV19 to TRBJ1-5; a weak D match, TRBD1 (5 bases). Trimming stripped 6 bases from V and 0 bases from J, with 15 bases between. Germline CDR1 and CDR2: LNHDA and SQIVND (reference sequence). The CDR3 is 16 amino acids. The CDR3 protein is CASRVGEWGSNQPQHF. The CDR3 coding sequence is TGTGCCAGTAGGGTGGGGGAATGGGGTAGCAATCAGCCCCAGCATTTT.

The CDR3: CASSPRLGHEQYF. The CDR3 DNA follows: TGTGCCAGCAGCCCCCGGCTAGGCCACGAGCAGTACTTC. V usage is TRBV7-3 and J usage is TRBJ2-7; D is unresolved. CDR1 SGHTA and CDR2 FQGTGA come from the germline V gene. The CDR3 totals 13 residues. Trimming took off 5 bases at V and 5 bases at J, with 13 bases between the two ends.

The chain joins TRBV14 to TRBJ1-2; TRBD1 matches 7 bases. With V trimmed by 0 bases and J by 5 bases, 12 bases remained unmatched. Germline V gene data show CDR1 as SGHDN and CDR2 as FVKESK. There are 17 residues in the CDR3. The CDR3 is CASSQDSITGEFYGYTF. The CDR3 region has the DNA TGTGCCAGCAGCCAAGATTCCATTACAGGGGAATTTTATGGCTACACCTTC.

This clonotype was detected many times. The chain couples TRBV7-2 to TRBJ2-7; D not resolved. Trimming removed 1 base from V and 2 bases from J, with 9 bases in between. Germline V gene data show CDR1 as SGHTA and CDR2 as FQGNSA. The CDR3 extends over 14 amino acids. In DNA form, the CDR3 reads TGTGCCAGCAGCTTAGACGGGCGAACCTACGAGCAGTACTTC. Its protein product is CASSLDGRTYEQYF.

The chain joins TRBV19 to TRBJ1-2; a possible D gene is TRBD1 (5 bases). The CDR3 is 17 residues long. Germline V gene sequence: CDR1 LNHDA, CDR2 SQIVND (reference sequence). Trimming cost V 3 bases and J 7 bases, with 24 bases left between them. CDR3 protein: CASSIPVGTTSTSGYTF. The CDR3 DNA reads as TGTGCCAGTAGTATCCCCGTCGGGACGACATCAACCTCTGGCTACACCTTC. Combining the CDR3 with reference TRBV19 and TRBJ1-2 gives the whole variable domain DGGITQSPKYLFRKEGQNVTLSCEQNLNHDAMYWYRQDPGQGLRLIYYSQIVNDFQKGDIAEGYSVSREKKESFPLTVTSAQKNPTAFYLCASSIPVGTTSTSGYTFGSGTRLTVV.

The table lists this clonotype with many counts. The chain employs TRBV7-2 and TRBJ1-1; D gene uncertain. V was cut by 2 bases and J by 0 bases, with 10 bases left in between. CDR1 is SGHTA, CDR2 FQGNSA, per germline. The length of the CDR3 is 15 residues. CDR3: CASSLSAAVNTEAFF. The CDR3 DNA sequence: TGTGCCAGCAGCTTATCAGCAGCTGTGAACACTGAAGCTTTCTTT.

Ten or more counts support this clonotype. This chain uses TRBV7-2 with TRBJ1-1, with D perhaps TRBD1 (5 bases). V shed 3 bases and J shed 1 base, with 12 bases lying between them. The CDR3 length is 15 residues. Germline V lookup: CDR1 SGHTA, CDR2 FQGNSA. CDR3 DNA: TGTGCCAGCAGCTTTCGCGACAGTGCGAACACTGAAGCTTTCTTT. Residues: CASSFRDSANTEAFF.

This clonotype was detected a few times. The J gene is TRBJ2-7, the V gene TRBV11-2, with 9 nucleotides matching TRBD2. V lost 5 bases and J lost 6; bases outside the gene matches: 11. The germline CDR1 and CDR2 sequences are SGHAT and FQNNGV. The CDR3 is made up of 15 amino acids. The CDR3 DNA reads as TGTGCCAGCAGCGGCAGATTTAGCGGGAGTGGCGAGCAGTACTTC. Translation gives CASSGRFSGSGEQYF.

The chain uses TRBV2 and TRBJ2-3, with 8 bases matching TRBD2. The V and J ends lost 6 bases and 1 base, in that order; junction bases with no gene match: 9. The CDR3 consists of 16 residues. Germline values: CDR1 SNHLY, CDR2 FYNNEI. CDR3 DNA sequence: TGTGCCAGCAGGTCAGGCGGGGGGCTCGGCACAGATACGCAGTATTTT. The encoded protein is CASRSGGGLGTDTQYF.

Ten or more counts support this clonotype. CDR3 nucleotide sequence: TGTGCCAGCAGCCCGACGGGACGGAAACCTTACAATGAGCAGTTCTTC. It encodes CASSPTGRKPYNEQFF. The rearrangement links TRBV11-1 to TRBJ2-1; D could derive from TRBD1 or TRBD2 (5 bases each). V was clipped by 5 bases and J by 4 bases, with 18 bases between them. The length of the CDR3 is 16 residues. Germline V lookup: CDR1 SGHAT, CDR2 FQDESV (reference sequence).

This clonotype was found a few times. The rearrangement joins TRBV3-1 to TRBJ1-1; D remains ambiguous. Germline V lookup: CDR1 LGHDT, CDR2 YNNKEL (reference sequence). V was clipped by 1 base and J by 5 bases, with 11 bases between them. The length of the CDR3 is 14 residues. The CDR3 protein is CASSQVLGRTEAFF. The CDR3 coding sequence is TGTGCCAGCAGCCAAGTTTTGGGGAGGACTGAAGCTTTCTTT. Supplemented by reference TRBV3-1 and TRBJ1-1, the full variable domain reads DTAVSQTPKYLVTQMGNDKSIKCEQNLGHDTMYWYKQDSKKFLKIMFSYNNKELIINETVPNRFSPKSPDKAHLNLHINSLELGDSAVYFCASSQVLGRTEAFFGQGTRLTVV.

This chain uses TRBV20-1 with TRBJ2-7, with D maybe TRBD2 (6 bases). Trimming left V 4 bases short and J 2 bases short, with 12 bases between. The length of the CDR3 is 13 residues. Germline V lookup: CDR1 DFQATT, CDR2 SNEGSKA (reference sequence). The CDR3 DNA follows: TGCAGTGCTACCACCGGGGGAACCTACGAGCAGTACTTC. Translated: CSATTGGTYEQYF.

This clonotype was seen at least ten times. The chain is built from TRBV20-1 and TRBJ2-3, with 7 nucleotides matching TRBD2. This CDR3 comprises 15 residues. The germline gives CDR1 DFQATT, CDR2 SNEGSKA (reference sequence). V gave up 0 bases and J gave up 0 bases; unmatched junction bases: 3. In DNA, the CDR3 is TGCAGTGCTAGAGATGGGACTACAAGCACAGATACGCAGTATTTT. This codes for CSARDGTTSTDTQYF.

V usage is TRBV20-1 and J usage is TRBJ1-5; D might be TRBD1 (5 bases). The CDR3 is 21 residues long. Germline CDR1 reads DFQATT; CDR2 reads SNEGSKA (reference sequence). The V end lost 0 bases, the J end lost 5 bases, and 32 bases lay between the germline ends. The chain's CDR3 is CSARERDYNLAGWLLDQPQHF. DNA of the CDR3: TGCAGTGCTAGAGAGAGGGACTACAATTTGGCAGGGTGGTTGCTAGATCAGCCCCAGCATTTT.